Included here is one T cell receptor beta chain sequence, with context. It lacks a known antigen. Within one base of it there is no much larger clone, and no base qualities were kept. Healthy HIV-negative adults with no recently reported acute infections or vaccinations were included as donors. Every donor was a Caucasian adult residing in Nashville, Tennessee, USA. CD4+ T cells were enriched by magnetic negative selection, after which naive cells were positively selected on CD45RA and the negative fraction was taken as the memory subset. Blood was obtained by leukapheresis, after which PBMCs were separated by Ficoll-Histopaque density gradient centrifugation and cryopreserved in liquid nitrogen vapor phase. Analytical flow cytometry was used to check the purity and quantity of every magnetically sorted T cell population. Each sorted fraction had its genomic DNA isolated and then quantified by UV absorbance on a Nanodrop 2000c.

These data originate in a study of shared clonotypes between healthy human individuals (dated by TCRdb to between 2020 and 2021). Describing the broader study: The cohort included three men and two women between 18 and 49 years of age. To increase sequencing depth and limit assay-specific biases, different laboratories used diverse techniques to prepare libraries and sequence TCR repertoires. Blood TCR repertoires of a handful of healthy adults were deeply sequenced to estimate repertoire size and the extent of clonotype sharing between individuals. Each donor's leukapheresis produced roughly between about 0.85 and 10 billion PBMCs. For each donor, three plates each were used for CD4 naive and CD4 memory, two plates were used for CD8 naive, and one plate was used for CD8 memory.

From its cysteine to its phenylalanine, the CDR3 spans 16 amino acids. The DNA shown is the 48-base CDR3, in frame from base 1. The V and J ends are trimmed by 1 base and 4 bases, leaving 11 bases between them. The germline V gene sets CDR1 to SGHAT and CDR2 to FQNNGV. Using the deep immunoSEQ assay, TCR CDR3 regions were amplified from genomic DNA by multiplex PCR. For each cell subset, the extracted genomic DNA was distributed evenly across all wells of several immunoSEQ 96-well plates, and each plate served as one replicate. For sorted subsets, approximately 0.2 ug of genomic DNA, equivalent to some 33,000 T cell genomes, went into each replicate PCR. Purified libraries were quantified with a Qubit 3.0 fluorometer, sized on a Bioanalyzer 2100, and re-quantified with the KAPA Library Quantification kit. Every immunoSEQ 96-well plate was sequenced on a separate single-read 150-cycle Illumina NextSeq 550 flow cell. Under the source paper's analysis protocol: The immunoSEQ output contained only junctional sequences without quality scores, so filtering could not match that applied to full-length reads. Sequences were annotated with PyIR, a Python wrapper for IgBLAST v1.9, using IMGT germline references to assign V/J genes and CDR3. Reads were removed for weak V/J assignments (E-value above 1e-6), missing CDR3, stop codons, out-of-frame junctions, or ambiguous translated residues. A V3J clonotype was defined by an identical inferred V gene, J gene, and CDR3 amino acid sequence. Percentage overlap between repertoires was computed as shared unique clonotypes divided by the size of the smaller repertoire. Three approaches were used to assess repertoire richness: RTK rarefaction, the Chao1 estimator, and Recon v2.1 estimates of unobserved clonotypes. For all TCRbeta clonotypes obtained by the gDNA method from a few donors, generation probabilities were computed with OLGA. Here the immuneACCESS table is served through TCRdb, limited to in-frame sequences with V and J called. Missing clones are a known gap in these copies; in checked studies unresolved V genes cover under half, and the rest lacks a known reason. The V and J calls and clone size were taken over from that table, and D and trimming were inferred from the DNA. The sample data list some 1 million clones, and 65% to 75% of these were observed just once. The ten largest clonotypes hold over 1.3% of the sample.

The paper's findings and limits, for the study overall: Even with the large sequencing depth, rarefaction of the sorted-subset datasets indicated that sequencing was incomplete. Estimated clonotype richness was generally larger for naive than for memory subsets. Compared with non-shared clonotypes, clonotypes shared by all four sorted-subset donors had higher generation probabilities. The small number of donors limited the genetic and exposure-history diversity represented. About 5% of naive CD4, 3.5% of naive CD8, approximately 2% of memory CD4, and around 0.42% of memory CD8 clonotypes were shared across several donors. Based on pairwise subsampling, the degree of clonotype sharing among donors was expected to be affected by sequencing depth. Only blood was sampled, and tissue TCR repertoires likely differ from those in blood.

This TCR derives from a man between 18 and 35 years old in good health. The chain employs TRBV11-2 and TRBJ2-6, and perhaps TRBD2 as D gene, on 5 matching bases. Sequenced input: memory CD4+ T cells sorted from blood. Taken with the paper, the label for cell subset or site translates to: CD45RA-negative fraction. The CDR3 protein: CASSLANRGGANVLTF. The DNA is TGTGCCAGCAGCTTAGCCAATCGGGGAGGGGCCAACGTCCTGACTTTC.